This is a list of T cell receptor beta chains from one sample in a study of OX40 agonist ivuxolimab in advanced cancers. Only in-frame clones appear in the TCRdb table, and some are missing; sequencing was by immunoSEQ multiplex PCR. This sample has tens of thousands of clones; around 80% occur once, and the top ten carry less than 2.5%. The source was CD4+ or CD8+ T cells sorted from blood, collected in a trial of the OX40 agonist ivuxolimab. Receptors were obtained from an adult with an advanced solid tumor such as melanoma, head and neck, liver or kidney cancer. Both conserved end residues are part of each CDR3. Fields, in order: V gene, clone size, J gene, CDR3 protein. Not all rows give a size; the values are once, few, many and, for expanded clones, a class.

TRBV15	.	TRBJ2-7	CATSRDGQGIYEQYF
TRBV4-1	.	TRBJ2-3	CASSQGGVRADTQYF
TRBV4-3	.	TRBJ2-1	CASSQSGTSRNNEQFF
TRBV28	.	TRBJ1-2	CASSYRDRALHGYTF
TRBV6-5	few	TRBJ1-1	CASKNQVGMNTEAFF
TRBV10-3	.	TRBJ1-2	CASDNASNYGYTF
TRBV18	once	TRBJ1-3	CASSPLRGRETSGNTIYF
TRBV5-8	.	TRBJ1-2	CASSLGGTGVGYTF
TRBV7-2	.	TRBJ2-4	CASSLVRSGSGRGKNIQYF
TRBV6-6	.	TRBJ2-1	CAGQADSYNEQFF
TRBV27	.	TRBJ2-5	CASSPQIGRVRETQYF
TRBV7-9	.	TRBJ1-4	CASSLGVGQNNEKLFF
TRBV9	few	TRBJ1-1	CASSVNPNTEAFF
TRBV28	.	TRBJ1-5	CASSLNSDYQPQHF
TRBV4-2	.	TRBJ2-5	CASSQVGPGREETQYF
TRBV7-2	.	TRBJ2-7	CASSLNPYEQYF
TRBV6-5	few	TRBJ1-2	CASSYRGGAGYGYTF
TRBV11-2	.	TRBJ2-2	CASSPISGQSAGELFF
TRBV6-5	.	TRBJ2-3	CASSYGSTDTQYF
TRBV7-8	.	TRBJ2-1	CASSLVSGTGFNEQFF
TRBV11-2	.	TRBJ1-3	CASSLGSGAGNTIYF
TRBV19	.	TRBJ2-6	CASSTTSSGANVLTF
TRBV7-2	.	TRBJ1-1	CASSLGPTGRRNTEAFF
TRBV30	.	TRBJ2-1	CAWAKTGWGLGEQFF
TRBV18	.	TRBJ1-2	CASSPGPGDYGYTF
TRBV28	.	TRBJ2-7	CASSLPGQSSYEQYF
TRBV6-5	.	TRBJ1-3	CASSYSNRNTIYF
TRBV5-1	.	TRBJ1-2	CASSPRQGVLGGYTF
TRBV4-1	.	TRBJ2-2	CASSQERPAPTYTGELFF
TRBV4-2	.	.	CASSQAEGRGSYEQYF
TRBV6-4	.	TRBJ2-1	CASSFNSGGAQNEQFF
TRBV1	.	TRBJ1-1	CTSSQGPSGGTEAFF
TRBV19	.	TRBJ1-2	CASSVGTGGDYGYTF
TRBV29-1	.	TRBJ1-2	CSVEDPRYGYTF
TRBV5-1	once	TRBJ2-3	CASSPLAVSTDTQYF
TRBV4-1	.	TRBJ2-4	CASSQGLLAGQAKNIQYF
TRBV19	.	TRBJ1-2	CASSRTGLANYGYTF
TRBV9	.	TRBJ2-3	CASSVEVAGGAGTDTQYF
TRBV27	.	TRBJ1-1	CASSLDRDSTEAFF
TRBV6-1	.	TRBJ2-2	CAIGQDPYTGELFF
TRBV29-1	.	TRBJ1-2	CSAGQAAGYGYTF
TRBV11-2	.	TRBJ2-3	CASSYLEGSPGRDTQYF
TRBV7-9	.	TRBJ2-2	CASSLPGRTQGTGELFF
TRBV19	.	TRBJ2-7	CAASSGDKRNYEQYF
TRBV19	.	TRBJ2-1	CASSISRGSKVEQFF
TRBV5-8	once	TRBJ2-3	CASSLGLGVTDTQYF
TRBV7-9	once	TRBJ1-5	CASSLLNQPQHF
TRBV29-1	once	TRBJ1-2	CSVQKGDRNYGYTF
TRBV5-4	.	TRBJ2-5	CASSLAGVQETQYF
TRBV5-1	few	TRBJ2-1	CASSLASGGAGNEQFF
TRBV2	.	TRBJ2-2	CASKIGTNTGELFF
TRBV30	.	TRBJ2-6	CAWSVASSGANVLTF
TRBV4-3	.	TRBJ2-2	CASSHWTSGGTGELFF
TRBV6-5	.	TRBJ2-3	CASSYQTGNTQYF
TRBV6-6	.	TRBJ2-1	CASSSRGSDNEQFF
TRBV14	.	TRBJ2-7	CASSPAYEQYF
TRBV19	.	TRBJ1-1	CASSQRGRNTEAFF